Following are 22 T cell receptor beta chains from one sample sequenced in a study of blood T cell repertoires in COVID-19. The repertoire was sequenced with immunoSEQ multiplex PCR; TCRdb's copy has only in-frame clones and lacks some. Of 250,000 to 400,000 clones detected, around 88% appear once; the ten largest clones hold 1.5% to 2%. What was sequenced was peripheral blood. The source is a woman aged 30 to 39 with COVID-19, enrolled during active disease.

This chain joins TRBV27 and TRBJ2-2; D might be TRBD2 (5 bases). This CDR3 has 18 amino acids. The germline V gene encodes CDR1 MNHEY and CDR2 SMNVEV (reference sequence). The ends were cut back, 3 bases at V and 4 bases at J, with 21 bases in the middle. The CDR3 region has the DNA TGTGCCAGCAGTTTTATCCCCCCTGGGTCTAGCTCCACCGGGGAGCTGTTTTTT. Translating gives CASSFIPPGSSSTGELFF.

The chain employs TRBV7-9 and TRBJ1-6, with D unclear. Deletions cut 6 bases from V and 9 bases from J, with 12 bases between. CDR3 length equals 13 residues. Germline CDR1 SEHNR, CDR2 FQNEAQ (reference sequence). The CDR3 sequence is CASSLAGSSPLHF. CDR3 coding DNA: TGTGCCAGCAGTCTAGCCGGCAGTTCACCCCTCCACTTT. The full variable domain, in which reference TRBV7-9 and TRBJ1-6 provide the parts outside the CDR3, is DTGVSQNPRHKITKRGQNVTFRCDPISEHNRLYWYRQTLGQGPEFLTYFQNEAQLEKSRLLSDRFSAERPKGSFSTLEIQRTEQGDSAMYLCASSLAGSSPLHFGNGTRLTVT.

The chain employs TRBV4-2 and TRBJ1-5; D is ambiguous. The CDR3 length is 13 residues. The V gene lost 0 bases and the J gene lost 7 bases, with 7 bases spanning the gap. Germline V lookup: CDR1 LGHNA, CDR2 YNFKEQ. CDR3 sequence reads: CASSQDRGQPQHF. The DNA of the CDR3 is TGTGCCAGCAGCCAAGATAGAGGACAGCCCCAGCATTTT.

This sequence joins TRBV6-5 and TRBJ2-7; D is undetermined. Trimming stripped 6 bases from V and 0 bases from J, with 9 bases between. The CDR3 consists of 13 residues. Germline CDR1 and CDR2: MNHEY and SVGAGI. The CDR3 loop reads CASSHYSSYEQYV. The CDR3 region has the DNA TGTGCCAGCAGCCACTATAGCTCCTACGAGCAGTACGTC.

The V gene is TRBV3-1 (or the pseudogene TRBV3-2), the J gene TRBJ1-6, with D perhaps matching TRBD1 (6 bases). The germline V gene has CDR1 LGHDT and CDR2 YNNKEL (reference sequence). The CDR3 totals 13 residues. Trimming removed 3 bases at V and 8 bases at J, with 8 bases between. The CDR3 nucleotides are TGTGCCAGCAGCCAGAACAGGGATTCACCCCTCCACTTT. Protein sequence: CASSQNRDSPLHF.

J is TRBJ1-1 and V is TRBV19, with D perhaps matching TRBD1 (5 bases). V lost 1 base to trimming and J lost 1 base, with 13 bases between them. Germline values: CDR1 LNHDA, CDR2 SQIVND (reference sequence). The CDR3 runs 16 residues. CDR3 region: CASSIGRGGWNTEAFF. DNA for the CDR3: TGTGCCAGTAGTATAGGGCGGGGGGGATGGAACACTGAAGCTTTCTTT.

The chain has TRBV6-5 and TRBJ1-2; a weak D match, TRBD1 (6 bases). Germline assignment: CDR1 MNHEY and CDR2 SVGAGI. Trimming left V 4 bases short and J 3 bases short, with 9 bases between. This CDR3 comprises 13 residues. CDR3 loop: CASSFNRDYGYTF. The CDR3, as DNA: TGTGCCAGCAGTTTTAACAGGGACTATGGCTACACCTTC.

Here the CDR3 DNA reads TGTGCCAGCAGTCACAGGGGGCTTCGTACAGATACGCAGTATTTT. Protein: CASSHRGLRTDTQYF. V gene TRBV6-5 combines with J gene TRBJ2-3, with 9 nucleotides matching TRBD1. V shed 5 bases, J shed 3 bases, and the junction held 6 bases outside the gene matches. CDR1 and CDR2 (germline): MNHEY, SVGAGI. CDR3 length equals 15 residues.

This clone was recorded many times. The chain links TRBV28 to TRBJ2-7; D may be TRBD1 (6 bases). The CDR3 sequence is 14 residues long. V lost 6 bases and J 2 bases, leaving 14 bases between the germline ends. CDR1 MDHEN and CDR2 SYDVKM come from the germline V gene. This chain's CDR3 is CASRKPGHAYEQYV. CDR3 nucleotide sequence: TGTGCCAGCAGGAAACCGGGACACGCCTACGAGCAGTACGTC.

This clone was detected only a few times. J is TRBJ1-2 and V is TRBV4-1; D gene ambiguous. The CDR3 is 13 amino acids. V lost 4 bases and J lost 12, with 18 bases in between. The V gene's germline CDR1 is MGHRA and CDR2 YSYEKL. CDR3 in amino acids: CASSPGPRGPHTF. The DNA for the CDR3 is TGCGCCAGCAGCCCCGGACCCCGGGGTCCCCACACCTTC.

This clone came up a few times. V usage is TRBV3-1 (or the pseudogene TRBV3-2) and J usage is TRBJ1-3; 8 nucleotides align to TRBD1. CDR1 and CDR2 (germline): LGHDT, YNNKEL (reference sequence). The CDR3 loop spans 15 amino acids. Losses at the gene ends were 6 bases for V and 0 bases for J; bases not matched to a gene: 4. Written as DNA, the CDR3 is TGTGCCAGCAGACAGGGGGACAGCTCTGGAAACACCATATATTTT. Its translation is CASRQGDSSGNTIYF.

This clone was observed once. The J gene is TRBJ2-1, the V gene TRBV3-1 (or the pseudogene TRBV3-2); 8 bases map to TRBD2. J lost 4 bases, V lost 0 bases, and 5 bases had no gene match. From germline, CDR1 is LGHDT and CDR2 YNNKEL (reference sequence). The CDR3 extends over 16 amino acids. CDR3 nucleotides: TGTGCCAGCAGCCAAGACTTAGCGGGGAGGTACAATGAGCAGTTCTTC. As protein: CASSQDLAGRYNEQFF.

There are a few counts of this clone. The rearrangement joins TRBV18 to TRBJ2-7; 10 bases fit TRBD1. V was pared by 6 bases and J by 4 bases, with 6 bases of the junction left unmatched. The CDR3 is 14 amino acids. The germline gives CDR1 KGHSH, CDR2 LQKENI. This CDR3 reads CASSTDRGWYEQYF. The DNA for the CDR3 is TGTGCCAGCTCCACGGACAGGGGGTGGTACGAGCAGTACTTC. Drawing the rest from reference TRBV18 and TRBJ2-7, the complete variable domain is NAGVMQNPRHLVRRRGQEARLRCSPMKGHSHVYWYRQLPEEGLKFMVYLQKENIIDESGMPKERFSAEFPKEGPSILRIQQVVRGDSAAYFCASSTDRGWYEQYFGPGTRLTVT.

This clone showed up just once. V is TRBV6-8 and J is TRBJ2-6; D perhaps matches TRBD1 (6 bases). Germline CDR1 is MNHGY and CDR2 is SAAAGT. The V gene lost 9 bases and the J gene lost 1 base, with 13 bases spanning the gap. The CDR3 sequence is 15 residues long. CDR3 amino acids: CARPEGVSGANVLTF. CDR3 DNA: TGTGCCAGGCCCGAGGGGGTTTCTGGGGCCAACGTCCTGACTTTC.

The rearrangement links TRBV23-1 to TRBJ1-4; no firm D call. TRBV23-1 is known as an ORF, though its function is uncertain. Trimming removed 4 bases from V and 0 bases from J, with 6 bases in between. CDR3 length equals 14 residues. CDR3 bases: TGCGCCAGCAGTCTAGTGTCAACTAATGAAAAACTGTTTTTT. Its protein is CASSLVSTNEKLFF.

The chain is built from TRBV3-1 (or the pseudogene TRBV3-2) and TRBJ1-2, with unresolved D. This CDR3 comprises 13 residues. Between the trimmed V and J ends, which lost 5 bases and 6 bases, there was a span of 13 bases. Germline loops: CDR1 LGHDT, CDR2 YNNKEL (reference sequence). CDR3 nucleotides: TGTGCCAGCAGCGCACAGTCAAACCATGGCTACACCTTC. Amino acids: CASSAQSNHGYTF.

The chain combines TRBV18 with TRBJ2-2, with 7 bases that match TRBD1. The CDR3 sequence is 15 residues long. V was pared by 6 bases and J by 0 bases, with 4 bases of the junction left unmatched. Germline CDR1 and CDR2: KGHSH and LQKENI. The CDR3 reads CASSQDRANTGELFF. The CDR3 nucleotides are TGTGCCAGCTCCCAAGACAGGGCGAACACCGGGGAGCTGTTTTTT.

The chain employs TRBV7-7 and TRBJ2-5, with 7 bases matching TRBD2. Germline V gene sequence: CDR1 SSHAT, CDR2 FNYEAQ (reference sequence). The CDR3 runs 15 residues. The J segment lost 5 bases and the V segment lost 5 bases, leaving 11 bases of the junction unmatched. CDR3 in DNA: TGTGCCAGCAGCACCGGGACTACATCTTGGGAGACCCAGTACTTC. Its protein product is CASSTGTTSWETQYF.

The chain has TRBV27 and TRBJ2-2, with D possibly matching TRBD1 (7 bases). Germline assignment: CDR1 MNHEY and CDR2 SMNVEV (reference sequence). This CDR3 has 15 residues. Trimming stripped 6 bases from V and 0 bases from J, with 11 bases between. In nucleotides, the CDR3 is TGTGCCAGCAGGCGGGACAGCCCGAACACCGGGGAGCTGTTTTTT. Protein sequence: CASRRDSPNTGELFF.

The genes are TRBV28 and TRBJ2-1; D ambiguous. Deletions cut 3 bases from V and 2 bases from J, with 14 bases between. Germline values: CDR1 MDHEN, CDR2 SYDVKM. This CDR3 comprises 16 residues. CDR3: CASSFSRSSPYNEQFF. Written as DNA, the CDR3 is TGTGCCAGCAGTTTTTCGCGGTCGAGCCCCTACAATGAGCAGTTCTTC. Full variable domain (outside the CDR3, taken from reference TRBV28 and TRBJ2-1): DVKVTQSSRYLVKRTGEKVFLECVQDMDHENMFWYRQDPGLGLRLIYFSYDVKMKEKGDIPEGYSVSREKKERFSLILESASTNQTSMYLCASSFSRSSPYNEQFFGPGTRLTVL.

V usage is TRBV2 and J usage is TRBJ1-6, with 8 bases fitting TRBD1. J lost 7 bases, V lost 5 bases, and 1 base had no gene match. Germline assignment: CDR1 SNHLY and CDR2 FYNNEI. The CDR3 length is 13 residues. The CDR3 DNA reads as TGTGCCAGCAGTCGACAGGGGAATTCACCCCTCCACTTT. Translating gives CASSRQGNSPLHF.

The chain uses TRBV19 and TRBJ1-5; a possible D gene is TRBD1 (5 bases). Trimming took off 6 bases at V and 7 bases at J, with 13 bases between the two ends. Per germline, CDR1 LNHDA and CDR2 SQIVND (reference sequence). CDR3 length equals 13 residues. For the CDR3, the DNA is TGTGCCAGTAGCCCCCAGGGAGGGCAGCCCCAGCATTTT. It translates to CASSPQGGQPQHF.